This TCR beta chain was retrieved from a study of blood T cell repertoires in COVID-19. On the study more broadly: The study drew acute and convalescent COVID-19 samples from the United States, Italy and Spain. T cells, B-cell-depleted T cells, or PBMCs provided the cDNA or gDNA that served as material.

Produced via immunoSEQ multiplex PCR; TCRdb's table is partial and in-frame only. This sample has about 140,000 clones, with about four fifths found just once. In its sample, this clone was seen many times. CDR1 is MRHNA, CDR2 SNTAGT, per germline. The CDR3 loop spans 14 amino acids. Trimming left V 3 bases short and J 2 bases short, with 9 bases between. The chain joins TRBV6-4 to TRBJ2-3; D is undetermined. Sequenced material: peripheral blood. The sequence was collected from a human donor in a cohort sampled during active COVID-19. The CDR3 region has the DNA TGTGCCAGCAGTGATGGGCAGGACACAGATACGCAGTATTTT. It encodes CASSDGQDTDTQYF.